This T cell receptor (beta chain) originates from a study of spatial heterogeneity in lung cancer. This CDR3 is 12 amino acids long. The germline CDR1 and CDR2 sequences are MNHEY and SVGEGT. With 2 bases removed from V and 4 bases from J, the gap between germline ends came to 5 bases. Stated time point: blood at routine non-recurrence follow-up after resection. The study sequenced unsorted whole RNA from tumor, nontumor lung or frozen PBMC. TCRdb analysed the 5' RACE reads with MiXCR anew, one entry per CDR3 protein. The sample contains 45,000 to 65,000 distinct CDR3 sequences, 6% to 8.5% of which appear only once. This clonotype was found many times.

The chain links TRBV6-2 or TRBV6-3 to TRBJ1-2, with unresolved D. Sequencing used PBMCs, obtained at follow-up. The origin of this receptor is a female donor with early-stage non-small cell lung cancer. The CDR3 protein is CASSYGFYGYTF. The DNA for the CDR3 is TGTGCCAGCAGTTACGGTTTCTATGGCTACACCTTC.